The 25 T cell receptor beta chains below all came from one sample that was sequenced in a study of T-cell reconstitution after alpha-beta-depleted transplantation in children. For TCRbeta, the library was prepared with unique molecular identifiers. TCRdb used MiXCR to reprocess the PCR reads, holding one entry per CDR3 protein. The top ten clones hold more than 2.5% of a sample with fewer than 200,000 distinct CDR3 sequences, approximately 6.6% of them seen once. The sample in question was PBMCs from the stem cell graft donor, obtained from the stem cell graft. The receptors here all came from a human donor who donated a stem cell graft to a child with Wiskott-Aldrich syndrome.

This clonotype was picked up many times. The V and J genes are TRBV12-3 or TRBV12-4 and TRBJ2-2, with D perhaps given as TRBD1 or TRBD2 (5 bases each). V gave up 6 bases and J gave up 5 bases, with 10 bases separating them. The CDR3 sequence is 13 residues long. CDR3 in amino acids: CASSWDATGELFF. In DNA, the CDR3 is TGTGCCAGCAGCTGGGACGCTACCGGGGAGCTGTTTTTT.

In this sample, this clonotype turned up many times. The V and J genes are TRBV6-2 or TRBV6-3 and TRBJ2-7; D gene uncertain. Trimming cost V 3 bases and J 1 base, with 10 bases left between them. This CDR3 spans 14 amino acids. CDR1 MNHEY and CDR2 SVGEGT come from the germline V gene. CDR3: CASSYSDFSYEQYF. The CDR3 DNA follows: TGTGCCAGCAGTTATTCCGACTTTTCCTACGAGCAGTACTTC.

This clonotype was detected many times. The V and J genes are TRBV7-9 and TRBJ1-2, with 8 bases lining up with TRBD1. The trim removed 0 bases at V and 3 bases at J, leaving 9 bases unmatched. Germline values: CDR1 SEHNR, CDR2 FQNEAQ (reference sequence). This CDR3 contains 17 residues. The CDR3 protein is CASSLALADRGYYGYTF. The CDR3 DNA follows: TGTGCCAGCAGCTTAGCCCTGGCAGACAGGGGCTACTATGGCTACACCTTC.

The chain employs TRBV5-1 and TRBJ2-7; 7 bases agree with TRBD2. The CDR3 totals 15 residues. V lost 5 bases and J lost 0; bases outside the gene matches: 8. Germline V CDR1 and CDR2: SGHRS, YFSETQ. CDR3 in amino acids: CASSSGLGPSYEQYF. In DNA form, the CDR3 reads TGCGCCAGCAGTTCCGGACTAGGACCCTCCTACGAGCAGTACTTC.

This clonotype turned up a few times. This chain uses TRBV6-2 or TRBV6-3 with TRBJ2-7; D possibly corresponds to TRBD1 (6 bases). The CDR3 runs to 12 residues. Trimming took 10 bases from V and 0 from J, leaving 10 bases between them. Germline CDR1 reads MNHEY; CDR2 reads SVGEGT. The CDR3 is CATRTDSYEQYF. The CDR3 DNA reads TGTGCCACCAGGACAGACTCCTACGAGCAGTACTTC.

In this sample, this clonotype turned up many times. The J gene is TRBJ1-3, the V gene TRBV7-2; weak D call: TRBD1 (6 bases). Looked up from germline, CDR1 is SGHTA and CDR2 is FQGNSA. With 5 bases removed from V and 3 bases from J, the gap between germline ends came to 20 bases. This CDR3 is built from 17 residues. The CDR3 nucleotides are TGTGCCAGCAGCGCTGGACAGAGAACTCACATTGGAAACACCATATATTTT. Protein sequence: CASSAGQRTHIGNTIYF.

This clonotype has a handful of counts. The chain couples TRBV21-1 to TRBJ1-1; the table names TRBD1, a call not compared with the DNA. TRBV21-1 is recorded as a pseudogene. The length of the CDR3 is 12 residues. The CDR3 is CASCDRGSEAFF. DNA for the CDR3: TGTGCCAGCTGTGACCGGGGTTCTGAAGCTTTCTTT.

This clonotype was counted a few times. The rearrangement links TRBV14 to TRBJ2-2; D not certain. V gave up 5 bases and J gave up 5 bases, with 9 bases separating them. The CDR3 totals 13 residues. The V gene's germline CDR1 is SGHDN and CDR2 FVKESK. The CDR3 sequence: CASSTATTGELFF. The CDR3 bases are TGTGCCAGCAGCACGGCTACAACCGGGGAGCTGTTTTTT.

This sequence joins TRBV7-9 and TRBJ2-7; D is ambiguous. The germline V and J ends were trimmed by 3 bases and 6 bases, with 12 bases remaining between them. Germline-derived CDR1 and CDR2 are SEHNR and FQNEAQ (reference sequence). CDR3 size: 13 residues. The CDR3 DNA reads as TGTGCCAGCAGCTTTGACTGGGCCAGCGAGCAGTACTTC. Residues: CASSFDWASEQYF. Filled out from reference TRBV7-9 and TRBJ2-7, the complete variable domain reads DTGVSQNPRHKITKRGQNVTFRCDPISEHNRLYWYRQTLGQGPEFLTYFQNEAQLEKSRLLSDRFSAERPKGSFSTLEIQRTEQGDSAMYLCASSFDWASEQYFGPGTRLTVT.

This clonotype was seen at least ten times. This chain uses TRBV12-3 or TRBV12-4 with TRBJ2-5; 8 bases align to TRBD1. The CDR3 loop spans 15 amino acids. The V gene end was trimmed by 5 bases and the J gene end by 2 bases; junction bases not matched to a gene: 7. The CDR3 DNA is TGTGCCAGCAGTCGTCAGGGGGCCAGTCAAGAGACCCAGTACTTC. The encoded protein is CASSRQGASQETQYF.

This clonotype was detected many times. The chain combines TRBV5-1 with TRBJ2-3, with 10 bases fitting TRBD1. The CDR3 has 16 residues. J gave up 5 bases and V 4 bases, and 10 bases lay outside the gene matches. Germline CDR1 and CDR2: SGHRS and YFSETQ. The CDR3 reads CASSQDGTGVVDTQYF. CDR3 DNA: TGCGCCAGCAGCCAAGACGGGACAGGGGTGGTAGATACGCAGTATTTT. Full variable domain (rest looked up from reference TRBV5-1 and TRBJ2-3): KAGVTQTPRYLIKTRGQQVTLSCSPISGHRSVSWYQQTPGQGLQFLFEYFSETQRNKGNFPGRFSGRQFSNSRSEMNVSTLELGDSALYLCASSQDGTGVVDTQYFGPGTRLTVL.

At least ten counts were recorded for this clonotype. The chain recombines TRBV20-1 with TRBJ2-7; 10 positions agree with TRBD2. J lost 1 base, V lost 3 bases, and 21 bases had no gene match. Germline lookup yields CDR1 DFQATT and CDR2 SNEGSKA (reference sequence). CDR3 size: 20 residues. The CDR3 spells CSASGPLGLAGATRSYEQYF. CDR3 bases: TGCAGTGCTAGTGGCCCCCTGGGGCTAGCGGGAGCGACTCGTTCCTACGAGCAGTACTTC.

At least ten counts were recorded for this clonotype. The chain has TRBV12-3 or TRBV12-4 and TRBJ2-3; 11 nucleotides agree with TRBD2. V lost 6 bases, J lost 6 bases, and 8 bases stayed unmatched. The CDR3 sequence is 15 residues long. The CDR3 DNA reads as TGTGCCAGCAGCCTCACTAGCGGGGGCGCGGATACGCAGTATTTT. Its translation: CASSLTSGGADTQYF.

This clonotype was observed a handful of times. The J gene is TRBJ2-1, the V gene TRBV7-9; 9 nucleotides align to TRBD1. Germline V CDR1 and CDR2: SEHNR, FQNEAQ (reference sequence). This CDR3 comprises 15 residues. Losses at the gene ends were 4 bases for V and 8 bases for J; bases not matched to a gene: 9. The CDR3 DNA reads as TGTGCCAGCAGCTCCCAGTCGGGACAGGGACATGAGCAGTTCTTC. Translating gives CASSSQSGQGHEQFF.

The CDR3 DNA is TGTGCCAGCAGCCGCGGGAGGGCTCGAAATGAAAAACTGTTTTTT. Protein sequence: CASSRGRARNEKLFF. J is TRBJ1-4 and V is TRBV2; D unresolved. Germline V gene data show CDR1 as SNHLY and CDR2 as FYNNEI. With 6 bases removed from V and 5 bases from J, the gap between germline ends came to 16 bases. The CDR3 sequence is 15 residues long. Based on the CDR3 plus reference TRBV2 and TRBJ1-4, the full variable domain is EPEVTQTPSHQVTQMGQEVILRCVPISNHLYFYWYRQILGQKVEFLVSFYNNEISEKSEIFDDQFSVERPDGSNFTLKIRSTKLEDSAMYFCASSRGRARNEKLFFGSGTQLSVL.

This clonotype was observed a few times. The chain uses TRBV7-8 and TRBJ2-5; perhaps TRBD2 as D (5 bases). This CDR3 is built from 14 residues. The V end was cut by 0 bases, the J end by 3 bases, with 8 bases between. Germline CDR1 and CDR2: SGHVS and FQNEAQ. CDR3 DNA sequence: TGTGCCAGCAGCTTAGCTAGGGAGAAAGAGACCCAGTACTTC. Translating gives CASSLAREKETQYF.

J is TRBJ1-5 and V is TRBV5-6; a weak D match, TRBD1 (5 bases). The germline V and J ends were trimmed by 6 bases and 6 bases, with 16 bases remaining between them. CDR3 length equals 14 residues. CDR1 and CDR2 (germline): SGHDT, YYEEEE. This CDR3 reads CASTMGGVGQPQHF. CDR3 in DNA: TGTGCCAGCACCATGGGGGGGGTTGGTCAGCCCCAGCATTTT.

This clonotype came up a few times. This sequence joins TRBV18 and TRBJ2-1; 8 bases agree with TRBD1. V lost 6 bases, J lost 6 bases, and 7 bases stayed unmatched. CDR1 and CDR2 (germline): KGHSH, LQKENI. The length of the CDR3 is 14 residues. The CDR3 nucleotides are TGTGCCAGCTCTTGGACAGGGATCGGCAATGAGCAGTTCTTC. Translating it yields CASSWTGIGNEQFF.

This clonotype was counted between two and nine times. V gene TRBV4-3 combines with J gene TRBJ2-1; 7 nucleotides agree with TRBD2. V trimming: 1 base; J trimming: 0 bases; junction bases outside the gene matches: 6. CDR3 length equals 17 residues. Germline V CDR1 and CDR2: LGHNA, YSLEER. CDR3: CASSQGGGSPSYNEQFF. Here the CDR3 DNA reads TGCGCCAGCAGCCAAGGGGGGGGGTCTCCCTCCTACAATGAGCAGTTCTTC.

This clonotype was counted between two and nine times. This rearrangement joins TRBV5-1 to TRBJ1-1, with no clear D. The CDR3 is made up of 15 amino acids. Trimming took 2 bases from V and 0 from J, leaving 11 bases between them. CDR1 and CDR2 (germline): SGHRS, YFSETQ. CDR3 coding DNA: TGCGCCAGCAGCTTAGTCCGGGAAATGAACACTGAAGCTTTCTTT. Translated, it gives CASSLVREMNTEAFF.

The sample holds many counts of this clonotype. This chain links TRBV27 with TRBJ2-7; TRBD1 agrees at 10 bases. The germline V gene has CDR1 MNHEY and CDR2 SMNVEV (reference sequence). The V segment lost 0 bases and the J segment 2 bases; nucleotides outside the gene matches: 4. CDR3 length: 16 residues. The CDR3 sequence is CASSLSGTGATYEQYF. CDR3 nucleotide sequence: TGTGCCAGCAGTTTATCGGGGACAGGGGCTACCTACGAGCAGTACTTC.

This clonotype has just a few counts. The chain is built from TRBV5-1 and TRBJ2-7, with TRBD1 matching over 9 bases. There are 15 residues in the CDR3. Trimming took 3 bases from V and 3 from J; bases not matched to a gene: 7. Germline V gives CDR1 SGHRS, CDR2 YFSETQ. CDR3 bases: TGCGCCAGCAGCTCCGGGACAGGGCCGAGCTACGAGCAGTACTTC. It is translated as CASSSGTGPSYEQYF.

V gene TRBV6-5 combines with J gene TRBJ1-2; D gene uncertain. The CDR3 is 11 amino acids. The ends were cut back, 7 bases at V and 5 bases at J, with 8 bases in the middle. Germline V gene data show CDR1 as MNHEY and CDR2 as SVGAGI. This CDR3 is CASMTGYGYTF. As DNA, the CDR3 is TGTGCCAGCATGACGGGTTATGGCTACACCTTC.

In this sample, this clonotype turned up many times. The chain couples TRBV12-3 or TRBV12-4 to TRBJ2-1; the match to TRBD2 covers 9 bases. V trimming: 3 bases; J trimming: 2 bases; junction bases outside the gene matches: 5. This CDR3 contains 16 residues. The CDR3 reads CASSFGRGGPYNEQFF. The CDR3 nucleotides read TGTGCCAGCAGTTTCGGGCGGGGGGGTCCCTACAATGAGCAGTTCTTC.

This clonotype was found many times. V and J are TRBV6-5 and TRBJ2-3, with TRBD1 identical over 8 bases. Per germline, CDR1 MNHEY and CDR2 SVGAGI. V lost 5 bases and J lost 3; bases outside the gene matches: 7. The CDR3 has 15 amino acids. The CDR3 DNA sequence: TGTGCCAGCAGTCCCGGACAGGGAACAACAGATACGCAGTATTTT. Its translation: CASSPGQGTTDTQYF.